The sequence of this T cell receptor (beta chain) was determined in a study of response to subunit inactivated influenza vaccine. Study results and limitations: Each seasonal flu vaccination may recruit only limited new T cells, authors suggested.

This clonotype was seen at least ten times. Antigen: not known. TCRdb re-called the RT-PCR reads through MiXCR, storing one row per CDR3 protein. Found here are around 760,000 distinct CDR3 sequences, roughly 14% of them singletons; the top ten hold 5.5% to 7%. The CDR3 has 13 residues. V gave up 7 bases and J gave up 1 base; unmatched junction bases: 6. Germline CDR1 reads SQVTM; CDR2 reads ANQGSEA. This sample comprised PBMCs from blood, obtained 14 to 15 days before vaccination. The chain carries TRBV29-1 and TRBJ1-1, with 7 bases that match TRBD1. This TCR was sampled from a man aged 50 to 59 who received an inactivated influenza vaccine. CDR3 protein: CSARDSKNTEAFF. As DNA, the CDR3 is TGCAGCGCTCGGGACAGCAAGAACACTGAAGCTTTCTTT.